This TCR beta chain was retrieved from a study of T-cell memory formation after mild COVID-19. Study-wide context: Largely donor-specific TCR clusters were found.

The V and J ends lost 3 bases and 9 bases respectively, with 12 bases between them. There are 14 residues in the CDR3. TCRdb reanalysed the 5' RACE reads using MiXCR and keeps one entry per CDR3 protein. The data contain roughly 280,000 distinct CDR3 sequences, less than 9.5% of them singletons. The table lists this clonotype with a few counts. Sequencing was done on a sample of PBMCs or a T cell subset sorted from them (not recorded which). V is TRBV12-3 or TRBV12-4 and J is TRBJ1-6, with a weak D call TRBD1 (5 bases). The TCR originated in a man aged 18 to 30 who had mild COVID-19 (a few samples of this study predate the infection). Cell type and time point are not known. CDR3 sequence: CASSFGAPISPLHF. CDR3 nucleotide sequence: TGTGCCAGCAGTTTCGGGGCCCCGATTTCACCCCTCCACTTT.